The 9 T cell receptor beta chains listed next were all sequenced from one sample in a study of cytotoxic CD8 clonotypes in ibrutinib-treated CLL. Produced via immunoSEQ multiplex PCR; TCRdb's table is partial and in-frame only. The table has more than 70,000 clones, around 75% seen once; the top ten hold around 5%. The sequencing here drew on PBMCs, taken after 12 months of ibrutinib treatment. The receptors were gathered from a human donor with chronic lymphocytic leukemia.

V gene TRBV7-9 combines with J gene TRBJ1-2, with D possibly being TRBD1 (6 bases). The germline CDR1 and CDR2 sequences are SEHNR and FQNEAQ (reference sequence). With 1 base removed from V and 3 bases from J, the gap between germline ends came to 12 bases. The CDR3 has 15 amino acids. For the CDR3, the DNA is TGTGCCAGCAGCTTAGGGGCAGGGGCGCACTATGGCTACACCTTC. Amino acid sequence: CASSLGAGAHYGYTF.

J is TRBJ2-4 and V is TRBV29-1; TRBD1 matches at 9 bases. The CDR3 totals 14 residues. Looked up from germline, CDR1 is SQVTM and CDR2 is ANQGSEA. The V and J ends lost 3 bases and 5 bases, in that order; junction bases with no gene match: 5. In DNA, the CDR3 is TGCAGCGTTGACTGGACAGGGGAGGAAAACATTCAGTACTTC. It codes for CSVDWTGEENIQYF. The complete variable domain, with remaining parts taken from reference TRBV29-1 and TRBJ2-4, reads SAVISQKPSRDICQRGTSLTIQCQVDSQVTMMFWYRQQPGQSLTLIATANQGSEATYESGFVIDKFPISRPNLTFSTLTVSNMSPEDSSIYLCSVDWTGEENIQYFGAGTRLSVL.

Notes on this clone: This CDR3 is also generated by other DNA sequences in the sample. J is TRBJ2-5 and V is TRBV9; D may correspond to TRBD1 or TRBD2 (5 bases each). This CDR3 comprises 12 residues. Germline V gives CDR1 SGDLS, CDR2 YYNGEE. V shed 0 bases and J shed 7 bases, with 7 bases lying between them. The CDR3 reads CASSVVGGTQYF. In nucleotides, the CDR3 is TGTGCCAGCAGCGTAGTTGGGGGGACCCAGTACTTC.

The chain's CDR3 is CASSPPRTGNSYEQYF. DNA of the CDR3: TGTGCCAGCTCACCACCCCGGACAGGCAACTCCTACGAGCAGTACTTC. V usage is TRBV18 and J usage is TRBJ2-7; 7 bases align to TRBD1. In germline, CDR1 is KGHSH, CDR2 LQKENI. This CDR3 region has 16 residues. The V and J ends lost 0 bases and 0 bases, in that order; junction bases with no gene match: 5.

This clone occurred a few times. The CDR3 loop is CASSWGGMGNQPQHF. The CDR3 DNA sequence: TGTGCCAGCAGTTGGGGGGGGATGGGCAATCAGCCCCAGCATTTT. The chain uses TRBV28 and TRBJ1-5, with a tentative D call TRBD1 (5 bases). This CDR3 comprises 15 residues. V was trimmed by 4 bases and J by 2 bases, leaving 12 bases between them. The germline CDR1 and CDR2 sequences are MDHEN and SYDVKM.

In DNA form, the CDR3 reads TGTGCTAGTGGTTTGGTGACAGGCCACTACAATGAGCAGTTCTTC. Translated, it gives CASGLVTGHYNEQFF. This rearrangement joins TRBV12-5 to TRBJ2-1; tentative D call: TRBD1 (6 bases). The CDR3 contains 15 residues. V was cut by 0 bases and J by 3 bases, with 9 bases left in between. Germline CDR1 LGHNT, CDR2 FRNRAP.

The chain couples TRBV9 to TRBJ2-7, with TRBD2 matching over 11 bases. Germline lookup yields CDR1 SGDLS and CDR2 YYNGEE. V lost 0 bases, J lost 6 bases, and 5 bases stayed unmatched. This CDR3 is 15 amino acids long. The CDR3 spells CASSVDGLAGGEQYF. The CDR3 nucleotides are TGTGCCAGCAGCGTAGACGGACTAGCGGGTGGCGAGCAGTACTTC.

The V call is TRBV14, the J call TRBJ2-6, with a weak D call TRBD2 (6 bases). The CDR3 has 15 residues. CDR1 is SGHDN, CDR2 FVKESK, per germline. The V end lost 4 bases, the J end lost 1 base, and 8 bases lay between the germline ends. The CDR3 bases are TGTGCCAGCAGCCCCGGACTATCTGGGGCCAACGTCCTGACTTTC. Translation: CASSPGLSGANVLTF.

V is TRBV10-2 and J is TRBJ1-4; unclear D gene. From germline, CDR1 is WSHSY and CDR2 SAAADI. The CDR3 runs 14 residues. V was trimmed by 6 bases and J by 11 bases, leaving 19 bases between them. The CDR3 sequence: CASSAAQPGGKLFF. DNA of the CDR3: TGCGCCAGCAGCGCGGCCCAACCGGGAGGGAAACTGTTTTTT.